Listed below are T cell receptor beta chains from one sample, sequenced in a study of blood T cell repertoires in COVID-19. Some clones are missing from TCRdb's copy, which holds only in-frame ones; the method was immunoSEQ multiplex PCR. Here the sample spans tens of thousands of clones, about 86% being singletons. The material sequenced was peripheral blood. These receptors all stem from a man aged 70-80 years with acute or convalescent COVID-19. The CDR3 runs from the conserved cysteine through the conserved F or W. A D gene is named only where the DNA matches it firmly. Not every row has a clone size; where given, it reads once, few, many or a size class.

size,D,J,V,DNA,CDR3
.,TRBD2,TRBJ2-1,TRBV5-1,TGCGCCAGCAGCTGGAATGGACTAGCGGGAGGAGGGGATGAGCAGTTCTTC,CASSWNGLAGGGDEQFF
.,TRBD1,TRBJ2-7,TRBV5-1,TGCGCCAGCAGCTTGACAGGGGGATTCGAGCAGTACTTC,CASSLTGGFEQYF
.,TRBD1,TRBJ2-7,TRBV15,TGTGCCACCAGCAGCCGAGGGACAGGGCGCTACGAGCAGTACTTC,CATSSRGTGRYEQYF
.,.,TRBJ1-5,TRBV6-2/TRBV6-3,TGTGCCAGCAGTTTTTCTAACTATCAGCCCCAGCATTTT,CASSFSNYQPQHF
.,TRBD1,TRBJ1-1,TRBV20-1,TGCAGTGCTAGTGAGGGGGCGTCTGAAGCTTTCTTT,CSASEGASEAFF
.,.,TRBJ1-1,TRBV21-1,TGTGCCAGCAGCAAAGGAAAAGGGGGACGACAGGTCCACCCTATCAACACTGAAGCTTTCTTT,CASSKGKGGRQVHPINTEAFF
once,.,TRBJ2-1,TRBV3-1/TRBV3-2,TGTGCCAGCAGTATAGAGGAGGAGCAGTTCTTC,CASSIEEEQFF
.,TRBD1,TRBJ2-2,TRBV6-1,TGTGCCAGCAGTGAACGACAGGGGTGGGCCGGGGAGCTGTTTTTT,CASSERQGWAGELFF
.,TRBD1,TRBJ2-7,TRBV18,TGTGCCAGCTCACAACCACCCCCTTTGACAGGGTCCTACGAGCAGTACTTC,CASSQPPPLTGSYEQYF
.,.,TRBJ2-3,TRBV11-2,TGTGCCAGCAGCCCCCGAAGGACAGGCACAGATACGCAGTATTTT,CASSPRRTGTDTQYF
.,TRBD1,TRBJ1-2,TRBV6-5,TGTGCCAGCAGTCTACTGATTACAGGGGATTCCGGCTACACCTTC,CASSLLITGDSGYTF
.,.,TRBJ2-5,TRBV6-2/TRBV6-3,TGTGCCAGCAGTGGCCCATGGCCGCTTGAGACCCAGTACTTC,CASSGPWPLETQYF
once,TRBD1,TRBJ1-1,TRBV12-3/TRBV12-4,TGTGCCAGCAGTTCCGACAGGGGGTATGAAGCTTTCTTT,CASSSDRGYEAFF
.,TRBD1,TRBJ2-3,TRBV6-5,TGTGCCAGCAGTACAGGGGGCGAAGGAGATACGCAGTATTTT,CASSTGGEGDTQYF
.,.,TRBJ1-1,TRBV2,TGTGCCAGCATGGGGACTGAGGGCAAAGCTTTCTTT,CASMGTEGKAFF
.,.,TRBJ1-1,TRBV4-3,TGCGCCAGCAGCCAAGTCAGGGAGAACACTGAAGCTTTCTTT,CASSQVRENTEAFF
.,TRBD2,TRBJ2-1,TRBV11-3,TGTGCCAGCAGCTTTAAACTAGCGGGAAGGAATGAGCAGTTCTTC,CASSFKLAGRNEQFF
.,TRBD2,TRBJ2-7,TRBV7-2,TGTGCCAGCAGCCAAACTATAAAACGGACTAGCGGGAGTTACGAGCAGTACTTC,CASSQTIKRTSGSYEQYF
.,.,TRBJ1-2,TRBV18,TGTGCCAGCTCTCGTGACCGAAATCCCCCCGGGGGCTACACCTTC,CASSRDRNPPGGYTF
.,TRBD2,TRBJ2-1,TRBV10-3,TGTGCCATCAGTGGTCTAGCGGTAAGCTCCTACAATGAGCAGTTCTTC,CAISGLAVSSYNEQFF
.,TRBD1,TRBJ1-1,TRBV3-1/TRBV3-2,TGTGCCAGCAGCCTCGGACAGGCGGGAGCTTTCTTT,CASSLGQAGAFF
.,.,TRBJ1-5,TRBV4-2,TGTGCCAGCAGCCAAGGTTCTTCCCCCCAGCCCCAGCATTTT,CASSQGSSPQPQHF
.,.,TRBJ2-2,TRBV14,TGTGCCAGCAGCGCCCGCCGGGAGCTCACCGGGGAGCTGTTTTTT,CASSARRELTGELFF
.,.,TRBJ2-7,TRBV28,TGTGCCAGCAAAAGTCTACTAGGTTCCTACGAGCAGTACTTC,CASKSLLGSYEQYF
.,.,TRBJ1-1,TRBV7-6,TGTGCCAGCAGCGCGGACACGAACACTGAAGCTTTCTTT,CASSADTNTEAFF
once,.,TRBJ1-4,TRBV18,TGTGCCAGCTCACCACCTGGCTTGAATGAAAAACTGTTTTTT,CASSPPGLNEKLFF
.,.,TRBJ2-3,TRBV21-1,TGTGCCAGCAGCAAAGCAGGCAGGGCCCCGCAGTATTTT,CASSKAGRAPQYF
.,.,TRBJ2-7,TRBV4-2,TGTGCCAGCAGCCCTACAGGGGAGGCCTCCTACGAGCAGTACTTC,CASSPTGEASYEQYF
.,.,TRBJ1-2,TRBV6-2/TRBV6-3,TGTGCCAGCAGTTTGGGGGACACATCTAACTATGGCTACACCTTC,CASSLGDTSNYGYTF
once,TRBD1,TRBJ2-2,TRBV5-1,TGCGCCAGCAGCATAACAGGGGGCCCTGAGCTGTTTTTT,CASSITGGPELFF
.,TRBD2,TRBJ2-5,TRBV6-2/TRBV6-3,TGTGCCAGCAGCCCCGGACTAGCGGCACCCCCAGAGACCCAGTACTTC,CASSPGLAAPPETQYF
.,.,TRBJ2-2,TRBV5-1,.,CASSFTGNFGSGELFF
.,.,TRBJ2-7,TRBV4-1,TGCGCCAGCAGCCAAGCGGAACCAGGGTACGAGCAGTACTTC,CASSQAEPGYEQYF
.,TRBD1,TRBJ1-5,TRBV6-2/TRBV6-3,TGTGCCAGCAGTTGGACAGGGGGCGTCCAGCCCCAGCATTTT,CASSWTGGVQPQHF
.,.,TRBJ1-4,TRBV11-1,TGTGCCAGCAGCTCGAACCGCGGGGCTAATGAAAAACTGTTTTTT,CASSSNRGANEKLFF
.,.,TRBJ2-2,TRBV6-1,TGTGCCAGCAGTGAAGGGCAGGGGAGCGGGGAGCTGTTTTTT,CASSEGQGSGELFF
.,.,TRBJ2-3,TRBV2,TGTGCCAGCAGTCTTCTCACAGATACGCAGTATTTT,CASSLLTDTQYF
few,TRBD1,TRBJ1-1,TRBV18,TGTGCCAGCTCACCGAACAGGGGGCAAGCTTTCTTT,CASSPNRGQAFF
.,TRBD2,TRBJ2-2,TRBV9,TGTGCCAGCAGCGTACGAGGATTAGCGGGAGGGCGCGTCGGGGAGCTGTTTTTT,CASSVRGLAGGRVGELFF
.,TRBD2,TRBJ2-5,TRBV5-1,TGCGCCAGCAGCTTGCTTAGCGGGAGCGGGGAGACCCAGTACTTC,CASSLLSGSGETQYF
.,TRBD2,TRBJ2-2,TRBV29-1,TGCAGCGTTGAAGATGGGAGGCTAGCGGGAGTAATACGGGGGGAGCTGTTTTTT,CSVEDGRLAGVIRGELFF
.,TRBD2,TRBJ2-3,TRBV9,TGTGCCAGCAGCCAGACTAGCGGGGGCACAGATACGCAGTATTTT,CASSQTSGGTDTQYF
.,.,TRBJ2-2,TRBV3-1/TRBV3-2,TGTGCCAGCAGCCAATGGAGGGGGGGAGGAGCGAACACCGGGGAGCTGTTTTTT,CASSQWRGGGANTGELFF
.,.,TRBJ1-1,TRBV11-2,TGTGCCAGCAGCTCCCAAAGGGAGACTGAAGCTTTCTTT,CASSSQRETEAFF
.,TRBD1,TRBJ1-5,TRBV6-6,TGTGCCAGCATCCTCGGGGCAGGGGGACAGCCCCAGCATTTT,CASILGAGGQPQHF
.,.,TRBJ2-7,TRBV5-1,TGCGCCAGCAGCCGAGCGGGGACAGGAGACTTCTACGAGCAGTACTTC,CASSRAGTGDFYEQYF
.,TRBD2,TRBJ2-3,TRBV18,TGTGCCAGCTCACCAGGGACTAGCGGGGAAACAGATACGCAGTATTTT,CASSPGTSGETDTQYF
.,.,TRBJ1-4,TRBV18,TGTGCCAGCTCACCGGGGCAGGGCCCATATCTACTGTTTTTT,CASSPGQGPYLLFF
few,.,TRBJ2-5,TRBV27,TGTGCCAGCAGTTTAAGCCAACCCCAAGAGACCCAGTACTTC,CASSLSQPQETQYF
.,.,TRBJ2-5,TRBV5-1,TGCGCCAGCAGCTTGGGAGGCGGAAATCGAGAGACCCAGTACTTC,CASSLGGGNRETQYF
.,.,TRBJ1-1,TRBV3-1/TRBV3-2,TGTGCCAGCAGCCAAGATAACCTGGGGGCCATACTATTT,CASSQDNLGAILF